A selection of T cell receptor beta chains follows, all from one sample in a study of breast tumors, draining lymph nodes, adjacent tissues. TCRdb re-analysed the multiplex PCR reads in MiXCR, keeping a single row per CDR3 protein. In the table there are more than 85,000 distinct CDR3 sequences, 20% to 25% of which are singletons. Sequencing was carried out using axillary lymph node tissue. These receptors originate from a female donor with breast cancer. Some clones in this sample may be carry-over from other donors' samples. CDR3s include the opening cysteine and the closing phenylalanine or tryptophan. Fields, in order: CDR3 length, D gene, clone size, V gene, J gene, CDR3 protein, CDR3 DNA. The D gene is left open where the match is weak. Where a row states a size, it is once, few, many or the class of an expanded clone; other rows omit it.

>15|TRBD2|many|TRBV19|TRBJ2-1
CASSQGGLARNEQFF
TGTGCCAGTAGCCAAGGGGGACTAGCGAGGAATGAGCAGTTCTTC
>16|-|many|TRBV12-3/TRBV12-4|TRBJ1-2
CASSLTPDGRGYGYTF
TGTGCCAGCAGTTTAACCCCAGATGGAAGGGGCTATGGCTACACCTTC
>14|-|many|TRBV4-1|TRBJ1-2
CASSFRGDGYGYTF
TGCGCCAGCAGCTTTAGAGGGGATGGGTATGGCTACACCTTC
>14|TRBD1|many|TRBV7-2|TRBJ2-5
CASSRLDRAETQYF
TGTGCCAGCAGCCGACTCGACAGGGCAGAGACCCAGTACTTC
>14|-|many|TRBV20-1|TRBJ2-1
CSAIYRRGADEQFF
TGCAGTGCTATATATCGCAGGGGGGCGGATGAGCAGTTCTTC
>17|-|many|TRBV6-1|TRBJ1-2
CASSEVARRTSNYGYTF
TGTGCCAGCAGTGAAGTGGCCCGGCGGACATCTAACTATGGCTACACCTTC
>16|TRBD2|few|TRBV5-1|TRBJ2-2
CASSANTGTTTGELFF
TGCGCCAGCAGCGCAAACACCGGGACTACGACCGGGGAGCTGTTTTTT
>14|TRBD1|many|TRBV7-2|TRBJ2-7
CASSLEQGGYEQYF
TGTGCCAGCAGCTTAGAACAGGGGGGCTACGAGCAGTACTTC
>15|-|many|TRBV7-9|TRBJ1-5
CASSVDTDSNQPQHF
TGTGCCAGCAGTGTCGACACGGATAGCAATCAGCCCCAGCATTTT
>11|TRBD2|many|TRBV12-3/TRBV12-4|TRBJ2-1
CASSLAAEQFF
TGTGCCAGCAGCCTAGCGGCTGAGCAGTTCTTC
>15|TRBD2|many|TRBV27|TRBJ2-5
CASSPPGGSAGTQYF
TGTGCCAGCAGTCCCCCGGGGGGGAGCGCGGGGACCCAGTACTTC
>14|TRBD1|many|TRBV2|TRBJ2-2
CASSEAAGGWELFF
TGTGCCAGCAGTGAAGCGGCAGGGGGCTGGGAGCTGTTTTTT
>15|-|many|TRBV11-2|TRBJ1-3
CASSLQGISGNTIYF
TGTGCCAGCAGCTTACAGGGGATCTCTGGAAACACCATATATTTT
>12|-|-|TRBV18|TRBJ2-7
CATRRDEYEQYF
TGTGCCACCCGCCGGGACGAGTACGAGCAGTACTTC
>13|-|-|TRBV20-1|TRBJ1-4
CSATTTTNEKLFF
TGCAGTGCCACGACAACAACTAATGAAAAACTGTTTTTT
>14|-|many|TRBV6-6|TRBJ2-7
CASRRQGGSDEQYF
TGTGCCAGCAGACGTCAAGGGGGTAGCGACGAGCAGTACTTC
>13|-|many|TRBV4-1|TRBJ2-5
CASSQGGLKTQYF
TGCGCCAGCAGCCAAGGGGGGCTGAAGACCCAGTACTTC
>14|-|many|TRBV7-9|TRBJ2-5
CASSTEAFLETQYF
TGTGCCAGCAGTACGGAAGCATTTCTGGAGACCCAGTACTTC
>17|TRBD1|few|TRBV6-2/TRBV6-3|TRBJ2-2
CASSLLVGTGPTGELFF
TGTGCCAGCTCCCTACTCGTCGGGACAGGGCCAACCGGGGAGCTGTTTTTT
>14|TRBD1|few|TRBV7-9|TRBJ2-1
CASSVTGTNNEQFF
TGTGCCAGCAGCGTGACAGGGACCAACAATGAGCAGTTCTTC